These 3 T cell receptor beta chains came from one sample sequenced in a study of blood T cells in healthy people across ages. Primed by a sample-barcoded 5' primer and a J-beta primer mix, a second PCR proceeded for about 7 to 12 cycles. MiXCR, applied by TCRdb to the 5' RACE reads, yields one record per CDR3 protein. In the table there are over 1,500,000 distinct CDR3 sequences, 49% of which are singletons. The sample taken for sequencing was blood. These receptor sequences come from a woman aged 40 to 50 in good health.

The chain couples TRBV20-1 to TRBJ2-1; 8 bases match TRBD1. The CDR3 contains 15 residues. With V trimmed by 3 bases and J by 3 bases, 7 bases remained unmatched. The germline CDR1 and CDR2 sequences are DFQATT and SNEGSKA (reference sequence). CDR3 sequence: CSARGFGTGYNEQFF. The CDR3 DNA reads as TGCAGTGCTAGGGGCTTCGGGACAGGCTACAATGAGCAGTTCTTC.

The CDR3 nucleotides read TGTGCCAGCAGCGTAAAGCCGGTGATTTCAGGGGGAACAGATACGCAGTATTTT. Its translation is CASSVKPVISGGTDTQYF. V usage is TRBV9 and J usage is TRBJ2-3; 7 bases fit TRBD1. CDR1 is SGDLS and CDR2 is YYNGEE in the germline V gene. The CDR3 totals 18 residues. V was clipped by 1 base and J by 3 bases; unmatched bases: 14.

The chain couples TRBV18 to TRBJ1-2; D is undetermined. This CDR3 contains 15 residues. The germline CDR1 and CDR2 sequences are KGHSH and LQKENI. The V gene lost 0 bases and the J gene lost 4 bases, with 12 bases spanning the gap. The CDR3 protein is CASSPPIGRTYGYTF. The CDR3 coding sequence is TGTGCCAGCTCACCACCGATAGGGCGGACCTATGGCTACACCTTC.